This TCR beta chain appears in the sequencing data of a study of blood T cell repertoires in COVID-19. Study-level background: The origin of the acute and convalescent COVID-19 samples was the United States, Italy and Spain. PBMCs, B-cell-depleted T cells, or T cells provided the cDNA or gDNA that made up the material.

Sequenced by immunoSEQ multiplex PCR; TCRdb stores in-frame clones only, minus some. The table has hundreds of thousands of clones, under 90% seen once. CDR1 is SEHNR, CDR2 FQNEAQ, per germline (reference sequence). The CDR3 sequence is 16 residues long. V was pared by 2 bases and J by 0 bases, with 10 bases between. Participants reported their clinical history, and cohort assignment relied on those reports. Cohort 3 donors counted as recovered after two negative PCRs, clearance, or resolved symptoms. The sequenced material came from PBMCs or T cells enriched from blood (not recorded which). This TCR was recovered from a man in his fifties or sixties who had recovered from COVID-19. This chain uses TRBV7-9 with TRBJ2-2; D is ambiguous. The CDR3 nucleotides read TGTGCCAGCAGCTTAAGCGTCGACCCGAACACCGGGGAGCTGTTTTTT. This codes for CASSLSVDPNTGELFF.